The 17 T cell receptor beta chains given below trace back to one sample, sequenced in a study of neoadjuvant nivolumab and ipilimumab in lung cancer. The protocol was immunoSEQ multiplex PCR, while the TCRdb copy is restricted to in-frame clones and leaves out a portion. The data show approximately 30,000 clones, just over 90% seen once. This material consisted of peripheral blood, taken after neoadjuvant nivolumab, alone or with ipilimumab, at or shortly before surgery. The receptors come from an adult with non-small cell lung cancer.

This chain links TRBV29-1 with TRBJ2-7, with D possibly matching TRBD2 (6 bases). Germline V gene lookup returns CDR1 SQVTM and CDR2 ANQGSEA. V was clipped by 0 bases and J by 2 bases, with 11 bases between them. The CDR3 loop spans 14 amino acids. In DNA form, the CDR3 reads TGCAGCGTTGAAGATCCTGGGAGGCCCTACGAGCAGTACTTC. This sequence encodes CSVEDPGRPYEQYF.

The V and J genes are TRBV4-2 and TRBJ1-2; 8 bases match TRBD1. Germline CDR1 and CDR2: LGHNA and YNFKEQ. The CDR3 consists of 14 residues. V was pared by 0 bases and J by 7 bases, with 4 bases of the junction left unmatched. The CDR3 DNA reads TGTGCCAGCAGCCAAGACGGACAGGGATTTGGCTACACCTTC. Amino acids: CASSQDGQGFGYTF.

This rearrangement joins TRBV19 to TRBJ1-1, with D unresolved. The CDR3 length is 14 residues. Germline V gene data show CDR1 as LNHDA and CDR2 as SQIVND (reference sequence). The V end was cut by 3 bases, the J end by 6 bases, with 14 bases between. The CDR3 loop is CASSMGSLISEAFF. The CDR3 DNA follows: TGTGCCAGTAGTATGGGCAGTCTGATTTCTGAAGCTTTCTTT.

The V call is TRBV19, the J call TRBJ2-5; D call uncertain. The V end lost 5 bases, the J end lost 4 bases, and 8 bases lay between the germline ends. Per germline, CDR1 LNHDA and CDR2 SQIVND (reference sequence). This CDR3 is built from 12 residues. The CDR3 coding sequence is TGTGCCAGTAGTCGGAGCCGAGAGACCCAGTACTTC. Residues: CASSRSRETQYF.

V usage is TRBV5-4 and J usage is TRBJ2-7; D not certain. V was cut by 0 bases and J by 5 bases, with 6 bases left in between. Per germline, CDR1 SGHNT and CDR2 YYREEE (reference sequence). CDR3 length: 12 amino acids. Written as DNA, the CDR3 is TGTGCCAGCAGCTTGGATTATGACGAGCAGTACTTC. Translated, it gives CASSLDYDEQYF.

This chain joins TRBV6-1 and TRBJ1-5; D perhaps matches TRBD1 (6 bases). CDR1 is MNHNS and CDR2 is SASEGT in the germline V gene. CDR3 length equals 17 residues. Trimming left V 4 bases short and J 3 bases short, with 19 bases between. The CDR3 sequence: CASSALQGVATNQPQHF. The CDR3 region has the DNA TGTGCCAGCAGTGCTCTACAGGGCGTAGCGACCAATCAGCCCCAGCATTTT.

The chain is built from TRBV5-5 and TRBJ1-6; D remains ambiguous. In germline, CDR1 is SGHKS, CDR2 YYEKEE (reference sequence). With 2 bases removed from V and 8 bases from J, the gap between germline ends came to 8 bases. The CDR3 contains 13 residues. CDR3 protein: CASSFGVDSPLHF. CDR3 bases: TGTGCCAGCAGCTTCGGGGTGGATTCACCCCTCCACTTT.

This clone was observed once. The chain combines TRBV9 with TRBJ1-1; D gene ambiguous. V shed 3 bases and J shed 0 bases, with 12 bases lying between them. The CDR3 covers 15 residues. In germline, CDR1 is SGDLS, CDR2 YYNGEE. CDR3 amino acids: CASSASGTMNTEAFF. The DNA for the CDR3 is TGTGCCAGCAGCGCGTCAGGCACGATGAACACTGAAGCTTTCTTT.

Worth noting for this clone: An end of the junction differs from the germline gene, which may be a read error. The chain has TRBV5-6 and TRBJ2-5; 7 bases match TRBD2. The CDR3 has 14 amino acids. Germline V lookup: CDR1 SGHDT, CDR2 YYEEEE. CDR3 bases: TGTGCCAGCAGATTGGGAGGGAGTCATGAGACCCAGTACTTC. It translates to CASRLGGSHETQYF. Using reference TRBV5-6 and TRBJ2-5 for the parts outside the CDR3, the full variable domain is DAGVTQSPTHLIKTRGQQVTLRCSPKSGHDTVSWYQQALGQGPQFIFQYYEEEERQRGNFPDRFSGHQFPNYSSELNVNALLLGDSALYLCASRLGGSHETQYFGPGTRLLVL.

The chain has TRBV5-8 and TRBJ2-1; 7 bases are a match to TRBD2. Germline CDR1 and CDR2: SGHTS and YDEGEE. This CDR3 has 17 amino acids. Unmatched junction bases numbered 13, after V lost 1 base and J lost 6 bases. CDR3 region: CASSLRWTRGSLNEQFF. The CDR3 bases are TGTGCCAGCAGCTTGCGGTGGACTAGAGGGTCCCTCAATGAGCAGTTCTTC.

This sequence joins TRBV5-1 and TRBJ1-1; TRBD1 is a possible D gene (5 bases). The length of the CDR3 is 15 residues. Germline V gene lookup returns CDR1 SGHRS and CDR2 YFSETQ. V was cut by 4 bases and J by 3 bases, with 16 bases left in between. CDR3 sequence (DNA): TGCGCCAGCAGCCCAACCGGCAGGGCGGACACTGAAGCTTTCTTT. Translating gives CASSPTGRADTEAFF.

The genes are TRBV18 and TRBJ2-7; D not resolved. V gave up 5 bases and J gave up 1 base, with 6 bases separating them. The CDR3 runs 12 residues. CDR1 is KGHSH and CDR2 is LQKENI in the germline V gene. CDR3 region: CASSDSSYEQYF. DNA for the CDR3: TGTGCCAGCTCAGACTCTTCCTACGAGCAGTACTTC.

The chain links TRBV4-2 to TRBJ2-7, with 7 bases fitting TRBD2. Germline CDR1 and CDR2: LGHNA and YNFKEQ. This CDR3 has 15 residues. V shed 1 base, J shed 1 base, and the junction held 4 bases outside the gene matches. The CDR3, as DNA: TGTGCCAGCAGCCAAGGGAGCGGGGATTCCTACGAGCAGTACTTC. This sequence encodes CASSQGSGDSYEQYF.

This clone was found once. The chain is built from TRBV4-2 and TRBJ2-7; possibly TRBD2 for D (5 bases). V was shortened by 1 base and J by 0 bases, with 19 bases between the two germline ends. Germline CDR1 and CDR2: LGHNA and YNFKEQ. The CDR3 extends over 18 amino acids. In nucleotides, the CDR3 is TGTGCCAGCAGCCAAGCGTCAGTCCGAGGCAGCGGCTCCTACGAGCAGTACTTC. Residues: CASSQASVRGSGSYEQYF.

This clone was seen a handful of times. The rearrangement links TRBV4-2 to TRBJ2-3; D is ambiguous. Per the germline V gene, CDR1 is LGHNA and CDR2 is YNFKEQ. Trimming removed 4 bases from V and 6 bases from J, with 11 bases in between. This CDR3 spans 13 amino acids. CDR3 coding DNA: TGTGCCAGCAGCCCCCTCCAAGGGGATACGCAGTATTTT. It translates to CASSPLQGDTQYF.

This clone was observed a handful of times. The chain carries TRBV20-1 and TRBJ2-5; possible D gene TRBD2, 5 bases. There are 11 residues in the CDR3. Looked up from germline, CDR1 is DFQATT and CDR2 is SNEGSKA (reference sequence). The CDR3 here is CSAQGGETQYF. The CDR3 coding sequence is TGCAGCGCTCAAGGAGGAGAGACCCAGTACTTC.

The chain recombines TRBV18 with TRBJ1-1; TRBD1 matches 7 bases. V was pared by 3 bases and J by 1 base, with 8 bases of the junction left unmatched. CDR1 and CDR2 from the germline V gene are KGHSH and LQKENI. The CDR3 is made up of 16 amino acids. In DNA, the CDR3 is TGTGCCAGCTCACCTGGAGACAGGGTATCGAACACTGAAGCTTTCTTT. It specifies CASSPGDRVSNTEAFF.